Presented here are 2 T cell receptor beta chains from one specimen sequenced in a study of blood T cell repertoires in COVID-19. The method was immunoSEQ multiplex PCR; TCRdb's version includes in-frame clones alone and lacks a portion of them. The table has 120,000 or so clones, around 86% seen once. Sequences were obtained from peripheral blood. The receptors were gathered from a man older than 75 with active or convalescent COVID-19.

V and J are TRBV7-8 and TRBJ1-2, with a possible D match to TRBD1 (6 bases). This CDR3 spans 13 amino acids. CDR1 and CDR2 from the germline V gene are SGHVS and FQNEAQ. Trimming took 6 bases from V and 7 from J, leaving 15 bases between them. Here the CDR3 reads CASSKQGFGGYTF. CDR3 coding DNA: TGTGCCAGCAGTAAACAGGGTTTTGGTGGCTACACCTTC.

As regards this clone: An end of the junction does not agree with germline; a read error may underlie this. The V and J genes are TRBV30 and TRBJ1-6; D perhaps matches TRBD1 (6 bases). CDR3 length: 13 amino acids. Germline V lookup: CDR1 GTSNPN, CDR2 SVGIG (reference sequence). CDR3 DNA sequence: TGTGCCTGGAGGGACAGCTATTATTCACCCCTCCACTTT. Protein sequence: CAWRDSYYSPLHF.